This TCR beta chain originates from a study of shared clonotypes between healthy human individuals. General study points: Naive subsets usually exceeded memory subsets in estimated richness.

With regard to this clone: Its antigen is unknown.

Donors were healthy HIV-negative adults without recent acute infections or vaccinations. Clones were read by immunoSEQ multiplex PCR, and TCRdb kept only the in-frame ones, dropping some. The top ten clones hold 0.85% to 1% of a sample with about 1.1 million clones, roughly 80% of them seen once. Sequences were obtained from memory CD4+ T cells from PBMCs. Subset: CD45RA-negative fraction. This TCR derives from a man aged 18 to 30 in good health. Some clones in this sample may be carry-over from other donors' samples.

The CDR3 is CAWSGGTSGSSPVTQYF. The CDR3, as DNA: TGTGCCTGGAGTGGGGGGACTAGCGGGAGTTCTCCAGTTACGCAGTATTTT. This rearrangement joins TRBV30 to TRBJ2-3; TRBD2 matches at 14 bases. The CDR3 has 17 residues. Germline V gives CDR1 GTSNPN, CDR2 SVGIG (reference sequence). After removal of 1 base from V and 8 bases from J, the junction contained 11 bases not matched to a gene.